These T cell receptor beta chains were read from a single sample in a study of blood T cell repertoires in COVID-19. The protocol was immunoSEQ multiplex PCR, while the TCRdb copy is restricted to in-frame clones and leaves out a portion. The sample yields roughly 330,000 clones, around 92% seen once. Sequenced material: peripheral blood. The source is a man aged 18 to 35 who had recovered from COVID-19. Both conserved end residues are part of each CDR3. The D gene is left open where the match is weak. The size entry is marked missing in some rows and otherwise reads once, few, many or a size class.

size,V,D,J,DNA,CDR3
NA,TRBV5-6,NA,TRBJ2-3,TGTGCCAGCAGCTTAGGCGACTCAGATACGCAGTATTTT,CASSLGDSDTQYF
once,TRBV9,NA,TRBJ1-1,TGTGCCAGCAGCGTAGGACGGAGCACTGAAGCTTTCTTT,CASSVGRSTEAFF
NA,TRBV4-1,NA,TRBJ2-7,TGCGCCAGCAGCGAGGACCCAGGAGGGACCCTTTACGAGCAGTACTTC,CASSEDPGGTLYEQYF
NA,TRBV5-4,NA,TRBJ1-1,TGTGCCAGCAGCCCACAGACCGAGATTTCTGAAGCTTTCTTT,CASSPQTEISEAFF
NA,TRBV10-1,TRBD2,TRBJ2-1,TGCGCCAGCAGTGCCGGGACTAGCGCTGGTGAGCAGTTCTTC,CASSAGTSAGEQFF
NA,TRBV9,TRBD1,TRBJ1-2,TGTGCCAGCAGCGTAGCTGGGGGACAGTATGGCTACACCTTC,CASSVAGGQYGYTF
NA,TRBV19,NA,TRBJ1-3,TGTGCCAGCGCCTTAGAAAGTGGAAACACCATATATTTT,CASALESGNTIYF
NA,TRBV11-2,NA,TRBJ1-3,TGTGCCAGCAGCTTAGAGCGGTTAGCGGGAAACACCATATATTTT,CASSLERLAGNTIYF
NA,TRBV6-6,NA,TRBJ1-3,TGTGCCAGCAGTGCTTCTCGGGATCACTCTGGAAACACCATATATTTT,CASSASRDHSGNTIYF
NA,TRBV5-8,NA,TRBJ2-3,TGTGCCAGCAGCGTAGCTAGCGAACCACTTACAGATACGCAGTATTTT,CASSVASEPLTDTQYF
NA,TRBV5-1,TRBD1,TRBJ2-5,TGCGCCAGCAGCTTTCCCGGGACAGGGGCTGGCGAGACCCAGTACTTC,CASSFPGTGAGETQYF
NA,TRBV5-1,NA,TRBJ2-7,TGCGCCAGCAGCCCAGCAGGGACAAACTACGAGCAGTACTTC,CASSPAGTNYEQYF
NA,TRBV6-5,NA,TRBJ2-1,TGTGCCAGCAGTTATACAGGGAATGAGCAGTTCTTC,CASSYTGNEQFF
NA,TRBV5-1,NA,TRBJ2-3,TGCGCCAGCAGCTTGGCCATGTTGTCCCCAGATACGCAGTATTTT,CASSLAMLSPDTQYF
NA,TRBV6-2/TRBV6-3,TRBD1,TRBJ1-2,TGTGCCAGCAGTCTCTCGGACAGGCCGCTTTATGGCTACACCTTC,CASSLSDRPLYGYTF
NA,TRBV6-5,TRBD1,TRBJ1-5,TGTGCCAGCGGATCCACAGGGGCGAATCAGCCCCAGCATTTT,CASGSTGANQPQHF
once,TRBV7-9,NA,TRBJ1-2,TGTGCCAGCAGCTTAATGAACTCGGTAGGGGAGGACTATGGCTACACCTTC,CASSLMNSVGEDYGYTF
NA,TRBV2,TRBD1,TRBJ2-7,TGTGCCAGCCACGGGACAGGGGGGGGTGAGCAGTACTTC,CASHGTGGGEQYF
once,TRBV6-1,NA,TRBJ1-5,TGTGCCAGCAGTGAAGTTCGCGCGAATCAGCCCCAGCATTTT,CASSEVRANQPQHF
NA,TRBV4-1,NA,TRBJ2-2,TGCGCCAGCAGCCATCCCGGCGGGATGAACACCGGGGAGCTGTTTTTT,CASSHPGGMNTGELFF
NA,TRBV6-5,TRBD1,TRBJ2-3,TGTGCCAGCAGTATACAGGGGGTCCGCACAGATACGCAGTATTTT,CASSIQGVRTDTQYF
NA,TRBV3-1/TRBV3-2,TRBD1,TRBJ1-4,TGTGCCAGCAGCCCGGGAGACAGGGGAGGGGAAAAACTGTTTTTT,CASSPGDRGGEKLFF
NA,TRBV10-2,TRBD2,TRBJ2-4,TGCGCCAGCAGTCCCGCGGGGGGGGAGGCCAAAAACATTCAGTACTTC,CASSPAGGEAKNIQYF
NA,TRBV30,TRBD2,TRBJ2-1,TGTGCCTGGAGTGTATTTCGGGAGGGCCGCCGTTCCTACAATGAGCAGTTCTTC,CAWSVFREGRRSYNEQFF
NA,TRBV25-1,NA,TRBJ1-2,TGTGCCAGCAGCCCCACCTTGGACATCTATGGCTACACCTTC,CASSPTLDIYGYTF
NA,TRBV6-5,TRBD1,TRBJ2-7,TGTGCCAGCAGCCACGGACAGGGGGACCACGAGCAGTACTTC,CASSHGQGDHEQYF
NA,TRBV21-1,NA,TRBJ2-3,TGTGCCAGCAGCAAAGGGGAAGACAGTCAACACCTCACAGATACGCAGTATTTT,CASSKGEDSQHLTDTQYF
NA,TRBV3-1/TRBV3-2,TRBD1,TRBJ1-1,TGTGCCAGCAGCCTTCGGGACAGGGGGAACACTGAAGCTTTCTTT,CASSLRDRGNTEAFF
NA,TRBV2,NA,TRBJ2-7,TGTGCCAGCAGTGAAATGGGCCTTGGGAGCCCCTACGAGCAGTACTTC,CASSEMGLGSPYEQYF